This T cell receptor (beta chain) was recovered during a study of OX40 agonist ivuxolimab in advanced cancers. Study context: Of mixed ages from about 23 to 85 and averaging roughly 66 years, the group was more than 65% male.

Repertoires were generated with immunoSEQ multiplex PCR, while TCRdb's copy carries only in-frame clones and drops some. The repertoire holds around 25,000 clones, with around four fifths as singletons. The CDR3 has 14 residues. Between the trimmed V and J ends, which lost 4 bases and 5 bases, there was a span of 12 bases. Per the germline V gene, CDR1 is MNHNS and CDR2 is SASEGT. The sample here was CD4+ or CD8+ T cells sorted from blood, taken in a trial of the OX40 agonist ivuxolimab. V is TRBV6-1 and J is TRBJ2-1; D might be TRBD1 (6 bases). The TCR sequence derives from an adult with an advanced solid tumor such as melanoma, head and neck, liver or kidney cancer. The CDR3 sequence is CASSGGTGNNEQFF. CDR3 sequence (DNA): TGTGCCAGCAGTGGGGGCACAGGGAACAATGAGCAGTTCTTC.